This entry describes one T cell receptor beta chain. What it binds is not known. This record comes from a study of radiotherapy plus CTLA-4 blockade in lung cancer. Study-level findings and limits: Some TCR clones had been derived from tumors. These clones expanded in peripheral blood after radiotherapy plus ipilimumab. According to reports, early shifts in blood T cell clones, alongside interferon-beta, forecast response most accurately.

The CDR3 is 15 residues long. Germline V gene data show CDR1 as SGDLS and CDR2 as YYNGEE. The V gene lost 1 base and the J gene lost 2 bases, with 12 bases spanning the gap. Here immunoSEQ multiplex PCR was the method, and the copy in TCRdb shows in-frame clones only, minus some. The repertoire holds over 85,000 clones, around 90% seen once, with 4.9% in the top ten. Alongside CTLA-4 blockade with ipilimumab, patients with chemo-refractory metastatic non-small-cell lung cancer received focal radiation. This TCR was recovered from a human donor with non-small cell lung cancer that progressed on radiotherapy plus ipilimumab. Sample: peripheral blood, taken from a patient treated with radiotherapy plus ipilimumab. This chain links TRBV9 with TRBJ1-2, with D uncertain. The CDR3 is CASSVSSLGNYGYTF. The CDR3 DNA reads TGTGCCAGCAGCGTATCATCCCTTGGGAACTATGGCTACACCTTC.